Here is one T cell receptor (beta chain) with its context. Its antigen is not known. The data were obtained in a study of T cell responses to AZD1222 COVID-19 vaccine. Whole-study context: Second-dose intervals of approximately 4 or approximately 12 weeks were pooled. Study observations and caveats: There were vaccine-associated CD4 TCRs across spike, dominant at 160-218 and 743-854. White British ancestry dominated among donors, who included more females, and clonal diversity was possibly underestimated.

Produced via immunoSEQ multiplex PCR; TCRdb's table is partial and in-frame only. Of about 70,000 clones in the sample, 85% were seen once. Germline trimming cut 6 bases from V and 0 bases from J; bases unmatched to any gene: 5. CDR3 size: 16 residues. Germline lookup yields CDR1 SNHLY and CDR2 FYNNEI. The material sequenced was peripheral blood, taken on day 0 of AZD1222 vaccination. This clonotype originated in an adult in good health. The chain couples TRBV2 to TRBJ2-3, with TRBD1 matching over 11 bases. The CDR3 reads CASRRDRGVSTDTQYF. The CDR3 DNA follows: TGTGCCAGCAGGAGGGACAGGGGGGTAAGCACAGATACGCAGTATTTT.